This T cell receptor beta chain originates from a study of blood T cell repertoires in COVID-19. Study as a whole: Researchers got acute and convalescent COVID-19 samples from the United States, Italy and Spain. Sources were T cells, B-cell-depleted T cells, or PBMCs; the material itself was cDNA or gDNA.

Germline V gene sequence: CDR1 LGHNA, CDR2 YSLEER. The CDR3 is 13 amino acids. The V gene lost 1 base and the J gene lost 5 bases, with 9 bases spanning the gap. Authors' data handling: Reference gene primer amplification yielded estimated nucleated cell counts. TCRdb's copy holds only in-frame clones and misses some; the assay was immunoSEQ multiplex PCR. V and J calls and clone size are those listed in that table; D and trimming were worked out from the DNA. The sample yields over 75,000 clones, over 80% seen once. This sequence originates from an elderly woman with active or convalescent COVID-19. V is TRBV4-3 and J is TRBJ2-7; D unclear. The specimen was peripheral blood. CDR3 in DNA: TGCGCCAGCAGCCAAGCCTGGAGAGACGAGCAGTACTTC. Translating it yields CASSQAWRDEQYF.